Following are 11 T cell receptor beta chains from one sample sequenced in a study of blood T cell repertoires in COVID-19. The protocol was immunoSEQ multiplex PCR, while the TCRdb copy is restricted to in-frame clones and leaves out a portion. The sample yields 50,000 to 70,000 clones, over 70% seen once. The sequencing input was peripheral blood. The receptor source for this set is a man aged 60 to 75 with acute or convalescent COVID-19.

This clone appeared a single time. The chain has TRBV5-6 and TRBJ1-3, with D uncertain. V dropped 7 bases and J dropped 0 bases, with 8 bases sitting between them. CDR1 and CDR2 (germline): SGHDT, YYEEEE. CDR3 length: 13 amino acids. CDR3: CASSGVSGNTIYF. In nucleotides, the CDR3 is TGTGCCAGCTCCGGGGTCTCTGGAAACACCATATATTTT.

The chain employs TRBV28 and TRBJ1-1; D gene uncertain. In germline, CDR1 is MDHEN, CDR2 SYDVKM. The length of the CDR3 is 12 residues. V was shortened by 1 base and J by 7 bases, with 7 bases between the two germline ends. CDR3 residues: CASSLYPGEAFF. As DNA, the CDR3 is TGTGCCAGCAGTTTATACCCAGGTGAAGCTTTCTTT.

The rearrangement uses TRBV2 and TRBJ2-7, with 10 bases lining up with TRBD1. This CDR3 has 13 residues. Germline V gene lookup returns CDR1 SNHLY and CDR2 FYNNEI. The V and J ends lost 4 bases and 5 bases, in that order; junction bases with no gene match: 2. CDR3 region: CASSGGQGNEQYF. The CDR3 DNA is TGTGCCAGCAGTGGGGGACAGGGGAACGAGCAGTACTTC.

V gene TRBV10-3 combines with J gene TRBJ1-3; D gene ambiguous. Between the trimmed V and J ends, which lost 3 bases and 11 bases, there was a span of 8 bases. Germline-derived CDR1 and CDR2 are ENHRY and SYGVKD. The CDR3 sequence is 11 residues long. In DNA form, the CDR3 reads TGTGCCATCAGTGAAGGTAGCGCCATATATTTT. It translates to CAISEGSAIYF.

J is TRBJ1-2 and V is TRBV18; 7 nucleotides align to TRBD1. This CDR3 is built from 14 residues. CDR1 KGHSH and CDR2 LQKENI come from the germline V gene. Trimming removed 3 bases from V and 3 bases from J; junction bases left unmatched: 4. CDR3 sequence (DNA): TGTGCCAGCTCACCCATAGGACAGGACTATGGCTACACCTTC. This encodes CASSPIGQDYGYTF.

V gene TRBV10-3 combines with J gene TRBJ2-5; D may be TRBD1 (5 bases). The CDR3 is 12 residues long. CDR1 and CDR2 from the germline V gene are ENHRY and SYGVKD. Trimming removed 2 bases at V and 9 bases at J, with 10 bases between. The CDR3 loop is CAISEGEGAQYF. CDR3 DNA sequence: TGTGCCATCAGTGAGGGGGAAGGGGCCCAGTACTTC.

The chain employs TRBV7-3 and TRBJ2-1; 11 bases are a match to TRBD2. The V gene end was trimmed by 2 bases and the J gene end by 13 bases; junction bases not matched to a gene: 4. CDR1 SGHTA and CDR2 FQGTGA come from the germline V gene. This CDR3 has 13 residues. The DNA of the CDR3 is TGTGCCAGCAGCTTAGGGACTAGCGGTGATCAGTTCTTC. Its protein is CASSLGTSGDQFF.

This clone was seen just once. V and J are TRBV9 and TRBJ2-1, with 8 bases that match TRBD1. Germline V gene data show CDR1 as SGDLS and CDR2 as YYNGEE. CDR3 length: 15 residues. V lost 3 bases to trimming and J lost 4 bases; unmatched junction nucleotides: 6. DNA for the CDR3: TGTGCCAGCAGCGGGGGACAGGACTTTTACAATGAGCAGTTCTTC. Protein product: CASSGGQDFYNEQFF.

The chain has TRBV4-1 and TRBJ1-4; a weak D match, TRBD1 (6 bases). The CDR3 covers 15 residues. The V end was cut by 0 bases, the J end by 5 bases, with 10 bases between. The germline gives CDR1 MGHRA, CDR2 YSYEKL. The CDR3 coding sequence is TGCGCCAGCAGCCAAGATTGGGACATCAATGAAAAACTGTTTTTT. Amino acid sequence: CASSQDWDINEKLFF.

This clone was detected only once. The chain is built from TRBV19 and TRBJ1-6; unclear D gene. Germline lookup yields CDR1 LNHDA and CDR2 SQIVND (reference sequence). Trimming removed 4 bases at V and 9 bases at J, with 10 bases between. The CDR3 has 13 residues. CDR3 sequence: CASSRREPSPLHF. The CDR3 coding sequence is TGTGCCAGTAGTAGGCGGGAACCTTCACCCCTCCACTTT. The full variable domain, with the rest looked up from reference TRBV19 and TRBJ1-6, is DGGITQSPKYLFRKEGQNVTLSCEQNLNHDAMYWYRQDPGQGLRLIYYSQIVNDFQKGDIAEGYSVSREKKESFPLTVTSAQKNPTAFYLCASSRREPSPLHFGNGTRLTVT.

This chain joins TRBV14 and TRBJ1-2; D might be TRBD1 (5 bases). This CDR3 comprises 14 residues. Per the germline V gene, CDR1 is SGHDN and CDR2 is FVKESK. Trimming took off 1 base at V and 6 bases at J, with 12 bases between the two ends. In nucleotides, the CDR3 is TGTGCCAGCAGCCAAGCGGTAGGGGCGAATGGCTACACCTTC. Amino acid sequence: CASSQAVGANGYTF.